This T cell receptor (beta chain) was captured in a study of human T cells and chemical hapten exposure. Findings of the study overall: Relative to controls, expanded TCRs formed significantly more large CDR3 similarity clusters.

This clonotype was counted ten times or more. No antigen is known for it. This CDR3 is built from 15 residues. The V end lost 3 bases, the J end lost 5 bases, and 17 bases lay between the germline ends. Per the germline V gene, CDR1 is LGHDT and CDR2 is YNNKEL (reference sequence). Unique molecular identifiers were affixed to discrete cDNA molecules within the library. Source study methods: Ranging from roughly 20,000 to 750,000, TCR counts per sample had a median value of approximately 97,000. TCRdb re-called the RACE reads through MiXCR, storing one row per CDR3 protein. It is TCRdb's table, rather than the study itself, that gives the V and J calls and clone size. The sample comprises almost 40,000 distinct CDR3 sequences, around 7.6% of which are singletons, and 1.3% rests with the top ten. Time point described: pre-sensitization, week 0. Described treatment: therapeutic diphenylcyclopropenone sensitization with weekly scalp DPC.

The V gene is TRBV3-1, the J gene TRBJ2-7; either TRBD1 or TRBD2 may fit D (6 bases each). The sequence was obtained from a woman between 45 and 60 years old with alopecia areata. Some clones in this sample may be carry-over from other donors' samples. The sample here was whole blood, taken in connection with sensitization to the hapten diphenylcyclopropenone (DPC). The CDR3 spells CASSQARGVLDEQYF. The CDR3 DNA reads TGTGCCAGCAGCCAGGCGAGGGGGGTTTTGGACGAGCAGTACTTC.